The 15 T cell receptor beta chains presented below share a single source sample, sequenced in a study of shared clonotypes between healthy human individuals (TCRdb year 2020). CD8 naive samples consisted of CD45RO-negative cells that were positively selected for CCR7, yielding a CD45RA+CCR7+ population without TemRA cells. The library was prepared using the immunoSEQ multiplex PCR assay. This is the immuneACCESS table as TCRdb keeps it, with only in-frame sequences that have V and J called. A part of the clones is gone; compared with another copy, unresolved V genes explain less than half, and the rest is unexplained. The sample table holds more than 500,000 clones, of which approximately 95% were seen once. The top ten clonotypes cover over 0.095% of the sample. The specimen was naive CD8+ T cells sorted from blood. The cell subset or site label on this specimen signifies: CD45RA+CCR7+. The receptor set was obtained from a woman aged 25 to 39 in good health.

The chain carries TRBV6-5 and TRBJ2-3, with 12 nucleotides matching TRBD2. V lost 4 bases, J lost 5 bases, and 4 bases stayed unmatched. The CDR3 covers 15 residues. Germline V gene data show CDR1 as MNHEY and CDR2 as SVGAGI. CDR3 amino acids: CASSLLAGGGDTQYF. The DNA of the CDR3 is TGTGCCAGCAGTTTACTAGCGGGAGGAGGAGATACGCAGTATTTT.

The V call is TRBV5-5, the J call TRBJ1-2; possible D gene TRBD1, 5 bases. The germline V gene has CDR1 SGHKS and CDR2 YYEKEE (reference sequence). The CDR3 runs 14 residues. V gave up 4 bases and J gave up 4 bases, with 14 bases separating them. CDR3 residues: CASSPETAVYGYTF. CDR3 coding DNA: TGTGCCAGCAGCCCGGAGACAGCCGTCTATGGCTACACCTTC.

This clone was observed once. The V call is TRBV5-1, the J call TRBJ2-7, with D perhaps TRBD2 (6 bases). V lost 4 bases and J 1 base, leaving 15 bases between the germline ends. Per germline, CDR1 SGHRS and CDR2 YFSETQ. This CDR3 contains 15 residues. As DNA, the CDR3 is TGCGCCAGCAGCCTTGACCGGGACTTTTCCTACGAGCAGTACTTC. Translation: CASSLDRDFSYEQYF.

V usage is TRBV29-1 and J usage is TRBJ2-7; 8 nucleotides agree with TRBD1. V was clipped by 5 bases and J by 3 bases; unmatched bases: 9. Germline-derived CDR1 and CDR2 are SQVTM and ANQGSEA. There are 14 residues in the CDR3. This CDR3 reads CSVITGTGVYEQYF. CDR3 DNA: TGCAGCGTTATTACCGGGACAGGAGTCTACGAGCAGTACTTC.

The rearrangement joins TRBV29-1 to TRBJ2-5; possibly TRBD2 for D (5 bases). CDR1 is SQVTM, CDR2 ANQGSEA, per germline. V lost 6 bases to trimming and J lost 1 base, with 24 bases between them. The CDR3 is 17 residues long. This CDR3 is CSVPLAFGPAAQETQYF. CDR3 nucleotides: TGCAGCGTCCCCCTCGCTTTTGGGCCAGCGGCCCAAGAGACCCAGTACTTC.

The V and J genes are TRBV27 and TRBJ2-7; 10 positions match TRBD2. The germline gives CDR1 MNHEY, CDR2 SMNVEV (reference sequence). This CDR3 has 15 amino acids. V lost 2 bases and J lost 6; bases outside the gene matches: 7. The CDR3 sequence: CASSLNPSGSIEQYF. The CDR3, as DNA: TGTGCCAGCAGTTTAAATCCTAGCGGGAGCATCGAGCAGTACTTC.

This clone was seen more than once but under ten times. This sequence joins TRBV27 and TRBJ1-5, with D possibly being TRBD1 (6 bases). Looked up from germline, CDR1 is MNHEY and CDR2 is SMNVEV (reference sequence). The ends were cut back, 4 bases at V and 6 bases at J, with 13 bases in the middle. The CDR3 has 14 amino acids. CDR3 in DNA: TGTGCCAGCAGTTCCAGGGGTTCGGGTCAGCCCCAGCATTTT. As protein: CASSSRGSGQPQHF.

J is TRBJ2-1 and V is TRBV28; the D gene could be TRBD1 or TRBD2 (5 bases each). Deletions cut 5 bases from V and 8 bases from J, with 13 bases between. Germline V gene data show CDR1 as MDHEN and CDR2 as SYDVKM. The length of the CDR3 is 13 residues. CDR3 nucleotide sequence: TGTGCCAGCAGTCCTATACTAGGGGATGAGCAGTTCTTC. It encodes CASSPILGDEQFF.

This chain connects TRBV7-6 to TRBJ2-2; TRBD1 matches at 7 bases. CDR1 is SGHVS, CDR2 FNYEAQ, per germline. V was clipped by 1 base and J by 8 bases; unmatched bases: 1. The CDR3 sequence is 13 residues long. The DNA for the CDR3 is TGTGCCAGCAGCTTAGGGGGACAGGGGGAGCTGTTTTTT. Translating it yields CASSLGGQGELFF. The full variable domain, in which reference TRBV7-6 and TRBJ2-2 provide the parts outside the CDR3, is GAGVSQSPRYKVTKRGQDVALRCDPISGHVSLYWYRQALGQGPEFLTYFNYEAQQDKSGLPNDRFSAERPEGSISTLTIQRTEQRDSAMYRCASSLGGQGELFFGEGSRLTVL.

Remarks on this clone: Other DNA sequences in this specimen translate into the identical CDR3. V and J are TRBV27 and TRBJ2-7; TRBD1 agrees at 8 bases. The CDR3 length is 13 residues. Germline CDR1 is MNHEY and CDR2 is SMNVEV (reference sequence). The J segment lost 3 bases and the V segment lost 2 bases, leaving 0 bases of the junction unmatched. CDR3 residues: CASSLTGGYEQYF. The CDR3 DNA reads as TGTGCCAGCAGTTTAACAGGGGGCTACGAGCAGTACTTC.

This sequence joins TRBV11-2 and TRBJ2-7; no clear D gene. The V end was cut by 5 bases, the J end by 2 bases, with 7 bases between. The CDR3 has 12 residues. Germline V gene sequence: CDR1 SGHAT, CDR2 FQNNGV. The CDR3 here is CASSLLTYEQYF. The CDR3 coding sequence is TGTGCCAGCAGCCTATTAACCTACGAGCAGTACTTC.

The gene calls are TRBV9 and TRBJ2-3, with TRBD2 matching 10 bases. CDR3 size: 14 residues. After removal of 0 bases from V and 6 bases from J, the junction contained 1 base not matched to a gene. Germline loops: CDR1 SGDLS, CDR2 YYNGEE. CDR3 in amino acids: CASSVASGSDTQYF. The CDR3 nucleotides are TGTGCCAGCAGCGTAGCTAGCGGGAGTGATACGCAGTATTTT.

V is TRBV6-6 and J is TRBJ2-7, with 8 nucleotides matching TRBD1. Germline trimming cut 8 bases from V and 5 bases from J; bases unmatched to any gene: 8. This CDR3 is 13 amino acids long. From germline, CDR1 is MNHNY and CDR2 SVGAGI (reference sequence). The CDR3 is CASSLRQGHEQYF. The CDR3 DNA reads TGTGCCAGCTCCTTGCGACAGGGGCACGAGCAGTACTTC.

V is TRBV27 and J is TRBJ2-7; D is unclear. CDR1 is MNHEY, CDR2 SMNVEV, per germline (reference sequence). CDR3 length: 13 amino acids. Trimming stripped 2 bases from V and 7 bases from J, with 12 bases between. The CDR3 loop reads CASSLSNFREQYF. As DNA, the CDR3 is TGTGCCAGCAGTTTAAGTAACTTTCGGGAGCAGTACTTC.

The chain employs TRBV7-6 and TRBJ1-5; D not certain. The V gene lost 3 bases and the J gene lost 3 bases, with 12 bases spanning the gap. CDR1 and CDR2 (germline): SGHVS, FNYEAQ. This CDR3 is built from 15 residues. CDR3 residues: CASSFSDGPNQPQHF. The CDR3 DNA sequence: TGTGCCAGCAGCTTTAGCGATGGGCCCAATCAGCCCCAGCATTTT.